Listed below are T cell receptor beta chains from one sample, sequenced in a study of cytomegalovirus exposure and HLA in healthy donors. This table comes from immunoSEQ multiplex PCR, and its TCRdb copy is limited to in-frame clones, with some not included. The sample carries approximately 160,000 clones, under 90% recorded once. The sequenced material came from PBMCs. These receptor sequences come from a man aged 30 to 39 in good health and CMV-seropositive. The CDR3 runs from the conserved cysteine through the conserved F or W. The D gene is left open where the match is weak. Size is omitted from some rows. Given values are once, few, many or a class for expanded clones.

len	v_gene	abundance	d_gene	j_gene	CDR3nt	CDR3aa
13	TRBV5-3	once	.	TRBJ2-3	TGTGCCAGAAGCAGGGACTTCACAGATACGCAGTATTTT	CARSRDFTDTQYF
15	TRBV9	.	.	TRBJ2-1	TGTGCCAGCAGCGCCAAACTAGGAACCTACAATGAGCAGTTCTTC	CASSAKLGTYNEQFF
17	TRBV6-4	.	TRBD2	TRBJ2-7	TGTGCCAGCCGTGCCTCGACTAGCGGGAGGGCCAGGTACGAGCAGTACTTC	CASRASTSGRARYEQYF
14	TRBV10-3	.	.	TRBJ2-7	TGTGCCACGGCCGGAGGGATTCTAACCTACGAGCAGTACTTC	CATAGGILTYEQYF
15	TRBV15	once	.	TRBJ1-2	TGTGCCACCAGCAGAGATCGTCAGATCAACTATGGCTACACCTTC	CATSRDRQINYGYTF
15	TRBV2	.	TRBD1	TRBJ2-5	TGTGCCAGCAGTTCAAGGGGACAGGGCCAAGAGACCCAGTACTTC	CASSSRGQGQETQYF
18	TRBV6-1	few	TRBD1	TRBJ2-3	TGTGCCAGCAGTGAAAACCCCACAGGGGGAAGAGCCACAGATACGCAGTATTTT	CASSENPTGGRATDTQYF
18	TRBV5-1	.	TRBD2	TRBJ2-1	TGCGCCAGCAGCTTCCTAGCGGGAGGCTCTAGCTCCTACAATGAGCAGTTCTTC	CASSFLAGGSSSYNEQFF
11	TRBV5-4	few	.	TRBJ1-1	TGTGCCAGCAGCTTAGGAGTAGACGCTTTCTTT	CASSLGVDAFF
12	TRBV29-1	.	.	TRBJ1-5	TGCAGCGCCTTTGTTGAGAATCAGCCCCAGCATTTT	CSAFVENQPQHF
15	TRBV28	few	TRBD2	TRBJ2-7	TGTGCCAGCAGTTTAACTAGCGGGGGTACCTACGAGCAGTACTTC	CASSLTSGGTYEQYF
17	TRBV4-1	once	TRBD1	TRBJ2-2	TGCGCCAGCAGCCGGGGGACAGGAAACTCCTTAGCCGGGGAGCTGTTTTTT	CASSRGTGNSLAGELFF
14	TRBV7-6	.	.	TRBJ2-7	TGTGCCAGCAGCTTAGTTTCAGGGTCCTACGAGCAGTACTTC	CASSLVSGSYEQYF
15	TRBV5-1	.	.	TRBJ2-7	TGCGCCAGCAGCTTGGGGACAGATCCCTTCTACGAGCAGTACTTC	CASSLGTDPFYEQYF
17	TRBV28	.	TRBD2	TRBJ2-1	TGTGCCAGCAGTTCGAGTCGGGCGGGGGGGGGCTACAATGAGCAGTTCTTC	CASSSSRAGGGYNEQFF
16	TRBV2	.	TRBD1	TRBJ1-5	TGTGCCAGCACCTCAGGGGGCAGGGATTGGGGTCAGCCCCAGCATTTT	CASTSGGRDWGQPQHF
15	TRBV27	.	.	TRBJ2-3	TGTGCCAGCAGTTTAGGGGGGGGGCCCCGGGATACGCAGTATTTT	CASSLGGGPRDTQYF
13	TRBV30	.	.	TRBJ1-1	TGTGCCTGGAGTAGGGGGATGGACACTGAAGCTTTCTTT	CAWSRGMDTEAFF
14	TRBV18	.	TRBD1	TRBJ1-3	TGTGCCAGCTCACCGGGGACAGACCGAAACACCATATATTTT	CASSPGTDRNTIYF
16	TRBV5-4	.	TRBD1	TRBJ2-7	TGTGCCAGCAGATCTAGGCCGGGACAGGGGATCCACGAGCAGTACTTC	CASRSRPGQGIHEQYF
12	TRBV11-2	few	.	TRBJ2-5	TGTGCCAGCAGCTTAGCCCGGGAGACCCAGTACTTC	CASSLARETQYF
20	TRBV4-2	once	TRBD2	TRBJ2-5	TGTGCCAGCAGCCAAGGTTCAGGGAGTGAACTAGCGGGGCACCGAGAGACCCAGTACTTC	CASSQGSGSELAGHRETQYF
15	TRBV11-3	.	TRBD1	TRBJ2-1	TGTGCCAGCAGAACCGGGACAGGGGATTACAATGAGCAGTTCTTC	CASRTGTGDYNEQFF
14	TRBV18	.	.	TRBJ2-5	TGTGCCAGCTCACCAGGCACAGGACAAGAGACCCAGTACTTC	CASSPGTGQETQYF